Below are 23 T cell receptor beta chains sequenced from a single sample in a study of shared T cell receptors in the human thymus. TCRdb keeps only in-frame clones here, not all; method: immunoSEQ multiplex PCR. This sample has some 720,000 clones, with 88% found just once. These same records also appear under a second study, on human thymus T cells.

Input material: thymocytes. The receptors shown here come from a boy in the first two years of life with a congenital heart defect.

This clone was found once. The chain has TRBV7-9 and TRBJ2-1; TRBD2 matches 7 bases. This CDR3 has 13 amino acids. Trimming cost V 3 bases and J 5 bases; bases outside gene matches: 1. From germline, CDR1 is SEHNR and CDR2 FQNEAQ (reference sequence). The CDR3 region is CASSLGRDNEQFF. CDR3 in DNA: TGTGCCAGCAGCTTGGGGAGGGACAATGAGCAGTTCTTC.

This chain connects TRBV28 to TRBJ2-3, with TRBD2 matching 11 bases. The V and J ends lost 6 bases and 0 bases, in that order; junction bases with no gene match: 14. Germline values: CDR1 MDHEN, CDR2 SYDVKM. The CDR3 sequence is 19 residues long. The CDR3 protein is CASSQALAGGKTSTDTQYF. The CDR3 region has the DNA TGTGCCAGCAGCCAAGCCCTAGCGGGGGGAAAGACTAGCACAGATACGCAGTATTTT.

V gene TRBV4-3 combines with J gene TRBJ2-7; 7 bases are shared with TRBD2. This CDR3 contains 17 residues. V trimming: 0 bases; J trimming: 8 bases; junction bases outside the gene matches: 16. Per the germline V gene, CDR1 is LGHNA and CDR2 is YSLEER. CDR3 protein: CASSQDSGHPPLEKQYF. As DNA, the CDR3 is TGCGCCAGCAGCCAAGATAGCGGGCACCCACCTCTCGAGAAGCAGTACTTC.

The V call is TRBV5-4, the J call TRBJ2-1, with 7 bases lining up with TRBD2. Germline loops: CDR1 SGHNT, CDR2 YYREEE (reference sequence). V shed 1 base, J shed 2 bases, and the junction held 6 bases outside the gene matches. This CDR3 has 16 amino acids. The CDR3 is CASSLPFSGPYNEQFF. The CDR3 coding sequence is TGTGCCAGCAGCTTGCCCTTTAGCGGGCCCTACAATGAGCAGTTCTTC.

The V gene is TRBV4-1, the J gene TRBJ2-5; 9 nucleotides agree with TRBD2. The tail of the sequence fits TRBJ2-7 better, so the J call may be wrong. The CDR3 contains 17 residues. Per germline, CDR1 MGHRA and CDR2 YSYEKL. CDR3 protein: CASSQGTRSGRFYEQYF. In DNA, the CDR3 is TGCGCCAGCAGCCAAGGGACACGGAGCGGGAGGTTCTACGAGCAGTACTTC.

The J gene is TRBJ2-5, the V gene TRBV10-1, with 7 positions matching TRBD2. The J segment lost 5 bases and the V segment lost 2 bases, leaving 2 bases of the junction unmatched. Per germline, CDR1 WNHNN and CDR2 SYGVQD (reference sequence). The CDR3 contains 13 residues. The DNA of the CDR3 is TGCGCCAGCAGTGAGGGGGAGGGGGAGACCCAGTACTTC. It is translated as CASSEGEGETQYF.

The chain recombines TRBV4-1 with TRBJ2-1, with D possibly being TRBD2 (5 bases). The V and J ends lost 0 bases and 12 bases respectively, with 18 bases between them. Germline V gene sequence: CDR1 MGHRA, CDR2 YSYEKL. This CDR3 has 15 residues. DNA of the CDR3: TGCGCCAGCAGCCAAGAAGGGAGTCTAGTTCGGCGGCAGTTCTTC. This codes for CASSQEGSLVRRQFF.

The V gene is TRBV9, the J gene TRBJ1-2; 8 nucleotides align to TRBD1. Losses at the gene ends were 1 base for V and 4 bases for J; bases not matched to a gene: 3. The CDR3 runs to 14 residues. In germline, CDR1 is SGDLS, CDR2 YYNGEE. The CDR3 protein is CASSVTTGGYGYTF. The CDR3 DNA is TGTGCCAGCAGCGTAACTACAGGGGGCTATGGCTACACCTTC.

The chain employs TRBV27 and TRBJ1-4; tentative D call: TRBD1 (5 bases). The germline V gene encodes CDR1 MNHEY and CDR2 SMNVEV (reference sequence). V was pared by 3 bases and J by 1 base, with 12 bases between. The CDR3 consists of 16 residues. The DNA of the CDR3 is TGTGCCAGCAGTTTGCGGCAGGGTGTAACTAATGAAAAACTGTTTTTT. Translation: CASSLRQGVTNEKLFF.

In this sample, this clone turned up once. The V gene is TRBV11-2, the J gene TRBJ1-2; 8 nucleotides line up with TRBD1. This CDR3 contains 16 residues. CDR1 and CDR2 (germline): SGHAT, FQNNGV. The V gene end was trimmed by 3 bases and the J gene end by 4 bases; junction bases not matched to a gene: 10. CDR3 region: CASSLQPSRGPYGYTF. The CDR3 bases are TGTGCCAGCAGCTTGCAGCCGAGCAGGGGGCCCTATGGCTACACCTTC.

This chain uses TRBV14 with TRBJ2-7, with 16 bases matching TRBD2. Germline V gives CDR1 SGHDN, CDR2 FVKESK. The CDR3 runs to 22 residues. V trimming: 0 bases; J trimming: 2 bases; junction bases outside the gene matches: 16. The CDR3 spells CASSQDPRPGLAGGRVAYEQYF. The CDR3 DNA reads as TGTGCCAGCAGCCAAGATCCCCGTCCGGGACTAGCGGGAGGGCGAGTCGCCTACGAGCAGTACTTC.

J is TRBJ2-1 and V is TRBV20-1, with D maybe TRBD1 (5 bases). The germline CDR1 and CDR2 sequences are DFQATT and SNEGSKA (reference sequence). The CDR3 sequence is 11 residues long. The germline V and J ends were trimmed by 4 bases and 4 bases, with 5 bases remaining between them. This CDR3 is CSAKGYNEQFF. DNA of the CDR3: TGCAGTGCTAAGGGGTACAATGAGCAGTTCTTC.

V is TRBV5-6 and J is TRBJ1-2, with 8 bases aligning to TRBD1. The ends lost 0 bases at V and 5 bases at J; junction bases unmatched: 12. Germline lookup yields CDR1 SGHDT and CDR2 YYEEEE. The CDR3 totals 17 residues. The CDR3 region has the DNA TGTGCCAGCAGCTTGGGGAACAAGACAGGGGAGTATTATGGCTACACCTTC. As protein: CASSLGNKTGEYYGYTF. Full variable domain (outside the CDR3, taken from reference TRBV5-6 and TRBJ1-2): DAGVTQSPTHLIKTRGQQVTLRCSPKSGHDTVSWYQQALGQGPQFIFQYYEEEERQRGNFPDRFSGHQFPNYSSELNVNALLLGDSALYLCASSLGNKTGEYYGYTFGSGTRLTVV.

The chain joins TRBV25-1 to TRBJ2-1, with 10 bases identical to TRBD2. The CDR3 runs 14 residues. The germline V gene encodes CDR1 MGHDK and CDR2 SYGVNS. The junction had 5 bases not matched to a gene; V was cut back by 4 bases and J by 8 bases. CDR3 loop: CASSAEREGDEQFF. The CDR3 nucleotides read TGTGCCAGCAGTGCGGAGCGGGAGGGCGATGAGCAGTTCTTC. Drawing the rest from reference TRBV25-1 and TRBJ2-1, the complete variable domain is EADIYQTPRYLVIGTGKKITLECSQTMGHDKMYWYQQDPGMELHLIHYSYGVNSTEKGDLSSESTVSRIRTEHFPLTLESARPSHTSQYLCASSAEREGDEQFFGPGTRLTVL.

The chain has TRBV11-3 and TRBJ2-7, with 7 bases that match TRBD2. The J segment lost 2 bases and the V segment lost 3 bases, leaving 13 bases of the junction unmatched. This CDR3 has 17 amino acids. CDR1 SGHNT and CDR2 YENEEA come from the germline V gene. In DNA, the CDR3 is TGTGCCAGCAGCTTGGGGACTACATCACCCAAACCCTACGAGCAGTACTTC. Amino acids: CASSLGTTSPKPYEQYF.

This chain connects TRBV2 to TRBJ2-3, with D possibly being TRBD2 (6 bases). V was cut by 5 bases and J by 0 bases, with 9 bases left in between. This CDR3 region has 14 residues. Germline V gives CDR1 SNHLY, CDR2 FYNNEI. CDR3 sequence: CASSRRGSTDTQYF. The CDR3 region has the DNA TGTGCCAGCAGTAGGCGGGGTAGCACAGATACGCAGTATTTT.

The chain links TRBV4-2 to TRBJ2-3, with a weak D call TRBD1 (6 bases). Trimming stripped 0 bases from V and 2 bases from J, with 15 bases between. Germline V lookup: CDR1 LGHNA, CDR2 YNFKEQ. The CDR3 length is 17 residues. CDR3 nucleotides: TGTGCCAGCAGCCAAGAAAATTCAGTGGGGGCCACAGATACGCAGTATTTT. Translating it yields CASSQENSVGATDTQYF.

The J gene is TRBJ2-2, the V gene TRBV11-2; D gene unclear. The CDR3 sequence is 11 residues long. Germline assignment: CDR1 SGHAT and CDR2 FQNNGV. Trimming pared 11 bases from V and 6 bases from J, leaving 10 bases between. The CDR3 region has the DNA TGTGCCGGCGCAGGTCCCGGGGAGCTGTTTTTT. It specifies CAGAGPGELFF. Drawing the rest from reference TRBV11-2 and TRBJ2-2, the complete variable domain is EAGVAQSPRYKIIEKRQSVAFWCNPISGHATLYWYQQILGQGPKLLIQFQNNGVVDDSQLPKDRFSAERLKGVDSTLKIQPAKLEDSAVYLCAGAGPGELFFGEGSRLTVL.

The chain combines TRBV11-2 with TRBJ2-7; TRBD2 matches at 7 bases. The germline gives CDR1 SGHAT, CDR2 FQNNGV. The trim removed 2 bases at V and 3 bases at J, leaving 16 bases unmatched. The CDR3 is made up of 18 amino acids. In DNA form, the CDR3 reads TGTGCCAGCAGCTTAAGGTCGGAAGCAGCGGGAACCATCTACGAGCAGTACTTC. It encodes CASSLRSEAAGTIYEQYF.

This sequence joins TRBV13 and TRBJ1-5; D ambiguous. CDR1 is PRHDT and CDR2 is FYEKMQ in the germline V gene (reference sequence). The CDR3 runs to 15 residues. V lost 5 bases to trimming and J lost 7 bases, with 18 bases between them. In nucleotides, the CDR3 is TGTGCCAGCAGCATTCGGACGCAGGAGGGACAGCCCCAGCATTTT. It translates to CASSIRTQEGQPQHF.

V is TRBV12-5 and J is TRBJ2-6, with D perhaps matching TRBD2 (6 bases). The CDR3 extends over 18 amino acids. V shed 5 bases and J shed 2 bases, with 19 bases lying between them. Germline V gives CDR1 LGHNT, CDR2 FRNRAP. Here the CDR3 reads CASGPDPLEGTGANVLTF. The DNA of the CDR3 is TGTGCTAGTGGTCCGGACCCCTTGGAGGGGACTGGGGCCAACGTCCTGACTTTC.

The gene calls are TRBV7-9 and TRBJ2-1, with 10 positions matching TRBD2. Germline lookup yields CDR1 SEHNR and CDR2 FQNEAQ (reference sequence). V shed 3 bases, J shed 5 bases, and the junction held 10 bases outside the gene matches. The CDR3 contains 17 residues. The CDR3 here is CASSLGLAMRAHNEQFF. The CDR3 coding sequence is TGTGCCAGCAGCTTGGGACTAGCGATGAGGGCCCACAATGAGCAGTTCTTC.

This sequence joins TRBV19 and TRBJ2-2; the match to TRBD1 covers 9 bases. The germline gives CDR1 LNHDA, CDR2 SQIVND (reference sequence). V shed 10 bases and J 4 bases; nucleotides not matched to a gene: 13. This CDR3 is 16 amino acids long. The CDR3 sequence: CATPKQGASSTGELFF. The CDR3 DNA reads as TGTGCCACCCCTAAACAGGGGGCGTCGAGCACCGGGGAGCTGTTTTTT.